Listed below are T cell receptor beta chains from one sample, sequenced in a study of blood T cell repertoires in COVID-19. The table came from immunoSEQ multiplex PCR; TCRdb's copy has only in-frame clones and leaves some out. This sample has more than 150,000 clones, with roughly 90% found just once. The specimen sequenced was peripheral blood. These receptors all come from an older woman with acute or convalescent COVID-19. Both conserved end residues are trimmed from each CDR3.

TRBJ1-1	TRBV2	ASSLGQSAF
TRBJ1-6	TRBV2	ASSVRVGSPLH
TRBJ1-5	TRBV6-2/TRBV6-3	ASSTGYSNQPQH
TRBJ2-3	TRBV28	ASSRAGFADTQY
TRBJ2-1	TRBV30	AWSRLRSSYNEQF
TRBJ1-1	TRBV4-2	ASSQAPGNTEAF
TRBJ1-2	TRBV7-2	ASNLPAAGYYGYT
TRBJ1-1	TRBV25-1	ASSDPSEAF
TRBJ2-1	TRBV29-1	SVERQGYNEQF
TRBJ2-2	TRBV4-3	ASSQEPRGLRNTGELF
TRBJ2-5	TRBV11-2	ASSPGGERETQY
TRBJ1-2	TRBV11-2	ASSLGDRDGYT
TRBJ2-5	TRBV19	ASRKAGQARETQY
TRBJ1-1	TRBV5-1	ASSLSTGYKAF
TRBJ2-7	TRBV5-1	ASSLVAGIEQY
TRBJ1-1	TRBV3-1/TRBV3-2	ASSHTGKRGTEAF
TRBJ1-5	TRBV11-2	ASSLGQNQPQH
TRBJ2-1	TRBV18	ASSRIGQGDEQF
TRBJ1-2	TRBV4-2	ASSQTRGAENT
TRBJ2-1	TRBV2	ASTYRGGTYNEQF
TRBJ2-7	TRBV19	ASSTGLAGPYEQY
TRBJ2-3	TRBV24-1	ATSSISGRWDTQY
TRBJ1-1	TRBV10-3	AISHSTENTEAF
TRBJ2-2	TRBV28	ASTHPPGVGTGELF
TRBJ1-2	TRBV9	ASSVEAGASLGYT
TRBJ2-7	TRBV29-1	SGHDPGTGSYEQY
TRBJ1-2	TRBV2	ASNRDRVDYT
TRBJ2-1	TRBV5-4	ASSPPLEGNEQF
TRBJ1-5	TRBV20-1	SASRRFNQPQH
TRBJ1-2	TRBV9	ASSQHFGGLNGYT
TRBJ2-1	TRBV28	ASSRRALSYNEQF
TRBJ1-2	TRBV7-2	ASSLEAGLGGYT
TRBJ2-3	TRBV2	ASQRASTDTQY